One sample yielded the 14 T cell receptor beta chains listed below, sequenced in a study of blood T cell repertoires in COVID-19. Some clones are missing from TCRdb's copy, which holds only in-frame ones; the method was immunoSEQ multiplex PCR. The sample carries about 58,000 clones, about 85% recorded once. Sequencing was carried out using peripheral blood. These receptors came from a woman in her seventies with active COVID-19.

This chain links TRBV7-2 with TRBJ1-2; D gene ambiguous. V was pared by 1 base and J by 8 bases, with 11 bases between. The CDR3 loop spans 13 amino acids. Germline V gene data show CDR1 as SGHTA and CDR2 as FQGNSA. CDR3 sequence reads: CASSLVGPRGYTF. For the CDR3, the DNA is TGTGCCAGCAGCTTAGTTGGCCCCAGAGGCTACACCTTC.

The chain combines TRBV7-2 with TRBJ2-1; 11 bases are shared with TRBD2. Germline V lookup: CDR1 SGHTA, CDR2 FQGNSA. The CDR3 is 17 residues long. V shed 1 base and J 5 bases; nucleotides not matched to a gene: 7. CDR3 amino acids: CASSLVTTSGVNNEQFF. CDR3 bases: TGTGCCAGCAGCTTAGTGACGACTAGCGGGGTAAACAATGAGCAGTTCTTC. The full variable domain, its missing parts supplied by reference TRBV7-2 and TRBJ2-1, is GAGVSQSPSNKVTEKGKDVELRCDPISGHTALYWYRQSLGQGLEFLIYFQGNSAPDKSGLPSDRFSAERTGGSVSTLTIQRTQQEDSAVYLCASSLVTTSGVNNEQFFGPGTRLTVL.

This chain uses TRBV15 with TRBJ2-7; D possibly corresponds to TRBD2 (7 bases). This CDR3 contains 16 residues. Per the germline V gene, CDR1 is LNHNV and CDR2 is YYDKDF (reference sequence). V lost 3 bases and J lost 0, with 15 bases in between. CDR3 sequence: CATSRGGAGSSYEQYF. The CDR3 DNA sequence: TGTGCCACCAGCAGGGGGGGGGCGGGGAGCTCCTACGAGCAGTACTTC.

V and J are TRBV6-5 and TRBJ1-2; D is unresolved. Trimming cost V 7 bases and J 5 bases, with 17 bases left between them. This CDR3 has 14 residues. The germline gives CDR1 MNHEY, CDR2 SVGAGI. The CDR3 spells CASTNIYSGYGYTF. CDR3 coding DNA: TGTGCCAGCACCAACATTTACTCGGGATATGGCTACACCTTC.

V gene TRBV9 combines with J gene TRBJ2-1; the match to TRBD1 covers 7 bases. The CDR3 runs 15 residues. Germline V CDR1 and CDR2: SGDLS, YYNGEE. J lost 1 base, V lost 3 bases, and 4 bases had no gene match. The CDR3 sequence is CASSETGTSYNEQFF. CDR3 coding DNA: TGTGCCAGCAGCGAGACAGGGACATCCTACAATGAGCAGTTCTTC. Full variable domain (missing parts from reference TRBV9 and TRBJ2-1): DSGVTQTPKHLITATGQRVTLRCSPRSGDLSVYWYQQSLDQGLQFLIQYYNGEERAKGNILERFSAQQFPDLHSELNLSSLELGDSALYFCASSETGTSYNEQFFGPGTRLTVL.

CDR3 protein: CASSGQGGKHQPQHF. CDR3 coding DNA: TGTGCCAGCAGCGGACAGGGAGGGAAGCATCAGCCCCAGCATTTT. V and J are TRBV2 and TRBJ1-5; 8 bases align to TRBD1. Losses at the gene ends were 6 bases for V and 5 bases for J; bases not matched to a gene: 9. The CDR3 contains 15 residues. Germline CDR1 SNHLY, CDR2 FYNNEI.

Written as DNA, the CDR3 is TGTGCCAGCAGTTTAGAGACAGGGGGCACTGAAGCTTTCTTT. Protein sequence: CASSLETGGTEAFF. This rearrangement joins TRBV27 to TRBJ1-1; 9 bases agree with TRBD1. J was trimmed by 4 bases and V by 2 bases; bases with no gene match: 2. CDR1 and CDR2 from the germline V gene are MNHEY and SMNVEV (reference sequence). The CDR3 sequence is 14 residues long.

V gene TRBV10-3 combines with J gene TRBJ1-3; 7 bases align to TRBD1. The length of the CDR3 is 15 residues. Germline CDR1 reads ENHRY; CDR2 reads SYGVKD. V was pared by 10 bases and J by 3 bases, with 12 bases of the junction left unmatched. The CDR3 reads CATLPAGGSGNTIYF. DNA of the CDR3: TGTGCCACCCTACCTGCAGGGGGAAGTGGAAACACCATATATTTT.

This chain connects TRBV25-1 to TRBJ2-3, with TRBD2 identical over 10 bases. Germline-derived CDR1 and CDR2 are MGHDK and SYGVNS. The CDR3 spans 13 residues. CDR3 nucleotide sequence: TGTGCTACAGGAGCGGGAGGGGCAGATACGCAGTATTTT. Its translation: CATGAGGADTQYF.

This chain joins TRBV5-1 and TRBJ2-7; D unresolved. V was shortened by 2 bases and J by 2 bases, with 8 bases between the two germline ends. The germline V gene encodes CDR1 SGHRS and CDR2 YFSETQ. The CDR3 contains 13 residues. The CDR3 coding sequence is TGCGCCAGCAGCTTAGCTGCGACCTACGAGCAGTACTTC. Encoded protein: CASSLAATYEQYF.

V is TRBV7-3 and J is TRBJ2-2, with 9 positions matching TRBD1. The V gene end was trimmed by 5 bases and the J gene end by 1 base; junction bases not matched to a gene: 5. CDR3 size: 16 residues. Per the germline V gene, CDR1 is SGHTA and CDR2 is FQGTGA. The CDR3 region is CASSDHRGRNTGELFF. CDR3 nucleotides: TGTGCCAGCAGCGACCACAGGGGGCGGAACACCGGGGAGCTGTTTTTT.

This clone was picked up a small number of times. The chain employs TRBV5-1 and TRBJ2-5; tentatively, D is TRBD2 (6 bases). This CDR3 has 17 residues. V was cut by 2 bases and J by 1 base, with 18 bases left in between. The germline gives CDR1 SGHRS, CDR2 YFSETQ. CDR3 sequence: CASSLKVESGFQETQYF. The CDR3 DNA reads TGCGCCAGCAGCTTAAAGGTCGAGAGCGGGTTCCAAGAGACCCAGTACTTC.

This chain connects TRBV27 to TRBJ2-1; 9 positions agree with TRBD2. With 5 bases clipped from V and 4 bases from J, the junction kept 6 bases outside the gene matches. The CDR3 spans 15 residues. CDR1 is MNHEY and CDR2 is SMNVEV in the germline V gene (reference sequence). The CDR3 bases are TGTGCCAGCAGTGGCAGCGGGAGGATTTACAATGAGCAGTTCTTC. Amino acid sequence: CASSGSGRIYNEQFF.

This chain links TRBV30 with TRBJ1-1; 9 bases agree with TRBD1. V lost 3 bases to trimming and J lost 6 bases; unmatched junction nucleotides: 5. Germline V gene sequence: CDR1 GTSNPN, CDR2 SVGIG (reference sequence). This CDR3 has 13 amino acids. CDR3 in DNA: TGTGCCTGGAGCGACAGGGGGAGACCTGAAGCTTTCTTT. Amino acid sequence: CAWSDRGRPEAFF.